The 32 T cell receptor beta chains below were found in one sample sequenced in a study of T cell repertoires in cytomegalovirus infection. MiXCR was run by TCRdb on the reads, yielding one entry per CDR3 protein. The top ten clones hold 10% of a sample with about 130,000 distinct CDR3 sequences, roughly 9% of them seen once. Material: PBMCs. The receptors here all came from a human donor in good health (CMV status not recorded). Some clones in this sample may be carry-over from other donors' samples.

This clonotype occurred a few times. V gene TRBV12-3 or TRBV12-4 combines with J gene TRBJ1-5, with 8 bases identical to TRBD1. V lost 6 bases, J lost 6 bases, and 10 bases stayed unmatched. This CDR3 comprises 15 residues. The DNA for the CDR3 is TGTGCCAGCAGCCCCCAGGGGGCCGCGGGTCAGCCCCAGCATTTT. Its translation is CASSPQGAAGQPQHF.

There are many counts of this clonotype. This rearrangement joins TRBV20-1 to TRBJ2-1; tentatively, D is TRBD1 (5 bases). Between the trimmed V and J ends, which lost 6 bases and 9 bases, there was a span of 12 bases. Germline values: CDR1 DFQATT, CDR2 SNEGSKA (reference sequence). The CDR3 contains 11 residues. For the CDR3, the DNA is TGCAGTGCCAGCACAGGACCTGAGCAGTTCTTC. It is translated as CSASTGPEQFF.

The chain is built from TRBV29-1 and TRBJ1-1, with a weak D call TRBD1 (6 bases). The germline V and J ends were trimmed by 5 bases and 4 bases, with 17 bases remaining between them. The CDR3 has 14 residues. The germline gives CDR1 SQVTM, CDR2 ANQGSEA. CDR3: CSVLKTGGSTEAFF. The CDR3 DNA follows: TGCAGCGTTCTTAAGACAGGTGGGAGCACTGAAGCTTTCTTT.

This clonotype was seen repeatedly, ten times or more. The CDR3 bases are TGTGCCAGCAGTAATACCGGGACAGCGGATTCACCCCTCCACTTT. Amino acid sequence: CASSNTGTADSPLHF. The chain joins TRBV28 to TRBJ1-6; 7 bases line up with TRBD1. V shed 5 bases and J 8 bases; nucleotides not matched to a gene: 9. The CDR3 is 15 residues long. Germline CDR1 reads MDHEN; CDR2 reads SYDVKM.

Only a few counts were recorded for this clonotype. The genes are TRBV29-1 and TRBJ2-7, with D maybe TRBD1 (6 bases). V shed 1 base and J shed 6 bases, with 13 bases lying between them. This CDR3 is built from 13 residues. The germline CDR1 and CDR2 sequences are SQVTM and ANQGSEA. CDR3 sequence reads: CSVEGGLNLEQYF. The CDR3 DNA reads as TGCAGCGTTGAAGGGGGGCTCAATCTCGAGCAGTACTTC.

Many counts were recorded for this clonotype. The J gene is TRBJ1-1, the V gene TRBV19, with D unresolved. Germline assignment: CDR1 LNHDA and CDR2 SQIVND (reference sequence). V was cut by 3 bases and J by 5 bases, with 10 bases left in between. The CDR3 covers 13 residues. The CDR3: CASSIRPSTEAFF. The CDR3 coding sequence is TGTGCCAGTAGTATTAGACCCTCGACTGAAGCTTTCTTT.

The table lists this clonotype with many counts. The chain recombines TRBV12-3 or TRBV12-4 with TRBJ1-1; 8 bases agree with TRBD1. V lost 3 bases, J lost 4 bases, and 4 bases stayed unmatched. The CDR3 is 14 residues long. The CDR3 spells CASSLSGGPTEAFF. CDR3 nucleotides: TGTGCCAGCAGTTTGTCAGGGGGCCCCACTGAAGCTTTCTTT.

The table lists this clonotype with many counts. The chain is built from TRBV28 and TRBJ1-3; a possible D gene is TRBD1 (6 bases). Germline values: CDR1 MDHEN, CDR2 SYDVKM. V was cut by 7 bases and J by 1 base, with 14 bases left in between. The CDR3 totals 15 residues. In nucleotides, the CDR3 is TGTGCCAGCAACCAACTAAGGGGGTCTGGAAACACCATATATTTT. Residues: CASNQLRGSGNTIYF.

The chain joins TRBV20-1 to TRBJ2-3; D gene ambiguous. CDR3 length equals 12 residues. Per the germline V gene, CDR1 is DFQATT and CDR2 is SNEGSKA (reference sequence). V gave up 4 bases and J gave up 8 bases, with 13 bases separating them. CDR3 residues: CSATRPTSTQYF. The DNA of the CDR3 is TGCAGTGCTACCCGACCCACAAGTACGCAGTATTTT.

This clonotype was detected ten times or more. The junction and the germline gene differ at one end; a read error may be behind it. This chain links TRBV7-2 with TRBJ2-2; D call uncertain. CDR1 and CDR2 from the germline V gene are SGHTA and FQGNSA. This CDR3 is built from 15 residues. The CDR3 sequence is CASSLDTRPTGELFF. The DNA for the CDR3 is TGTGCCAGCAGTTTAGATACTCGCCCCACCGGGGAGCTGTTTTTT.

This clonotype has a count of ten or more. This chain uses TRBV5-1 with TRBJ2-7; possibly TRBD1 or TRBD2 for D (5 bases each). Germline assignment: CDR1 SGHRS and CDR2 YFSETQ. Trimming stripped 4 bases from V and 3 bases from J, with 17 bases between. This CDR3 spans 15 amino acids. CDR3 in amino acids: CASSLSVGEIYEQYF. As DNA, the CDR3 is TGCGCCAGCAGCCTTAGCGTGGGGGAAATCTACGAGCAGTACTTC.

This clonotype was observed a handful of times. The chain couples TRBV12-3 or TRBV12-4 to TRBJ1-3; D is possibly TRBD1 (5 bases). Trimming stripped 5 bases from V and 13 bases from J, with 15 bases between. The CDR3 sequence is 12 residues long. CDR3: CASSPGTGPIYF. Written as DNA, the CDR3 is TGTGCCAGCAGTCCGGGGACTGGGCCGATATATTTT.

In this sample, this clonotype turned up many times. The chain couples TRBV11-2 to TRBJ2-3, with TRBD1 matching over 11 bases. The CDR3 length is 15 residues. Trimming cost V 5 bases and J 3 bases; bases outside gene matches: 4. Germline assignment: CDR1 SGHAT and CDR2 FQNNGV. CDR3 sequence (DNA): TGTGCCAGCAGCATGGGACAGGGGGTAACAGATACGCAGTATTTT. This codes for CASSMGQGVTDTQYF.

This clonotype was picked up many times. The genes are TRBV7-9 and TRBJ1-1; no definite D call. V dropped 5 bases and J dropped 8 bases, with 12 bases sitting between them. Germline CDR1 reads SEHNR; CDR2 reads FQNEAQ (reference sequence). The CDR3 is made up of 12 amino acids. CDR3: CASSPVDGEAFF. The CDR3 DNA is TGTGCCAGCAGCCCGGTTGACGGAGAAGCTTTCTTT. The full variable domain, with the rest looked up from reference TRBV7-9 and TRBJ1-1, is DTGVSQNPRHKITKRGQNVTFRCDPISEHNRLYWYRQTLGQGPEFLTYFQNEAQLEKSRLLSDRFSAERPKGSFSTLEIQRTEQGDSAMYLCASSPVDGEAFFGQGTRLTVV.

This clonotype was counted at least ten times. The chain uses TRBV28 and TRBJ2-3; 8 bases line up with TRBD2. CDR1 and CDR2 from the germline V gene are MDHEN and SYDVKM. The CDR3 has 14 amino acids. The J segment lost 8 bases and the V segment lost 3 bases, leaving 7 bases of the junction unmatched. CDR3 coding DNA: TGTGCCAGCAGTTTGGCGTTCGGGGGGGGTACGCAGTATTTT. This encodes CASSLAFGGGTQYF.

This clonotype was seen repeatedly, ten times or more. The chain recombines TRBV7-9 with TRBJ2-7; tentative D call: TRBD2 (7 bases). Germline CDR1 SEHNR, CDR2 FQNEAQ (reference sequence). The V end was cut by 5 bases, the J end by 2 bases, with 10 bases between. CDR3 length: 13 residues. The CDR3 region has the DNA TGTGCCAGCAGCGGGAGGGGGACCTACGAGCAGTACTTC. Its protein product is CASSGRGTYEQYF.

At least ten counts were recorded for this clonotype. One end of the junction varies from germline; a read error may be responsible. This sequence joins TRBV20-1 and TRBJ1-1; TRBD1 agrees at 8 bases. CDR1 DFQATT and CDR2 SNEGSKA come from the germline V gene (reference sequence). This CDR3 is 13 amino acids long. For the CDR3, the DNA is TGCAGTGCCAGAGGACAGGGCCTGATTGAAGCTTTCTTT. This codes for CSARGQGLIEAFF.

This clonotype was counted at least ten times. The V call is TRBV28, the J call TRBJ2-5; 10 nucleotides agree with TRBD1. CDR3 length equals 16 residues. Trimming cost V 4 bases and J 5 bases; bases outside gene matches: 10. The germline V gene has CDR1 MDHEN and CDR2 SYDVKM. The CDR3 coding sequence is TGTGCCAGCAGTTCCCCGGGACAGGGGAATAGGGAGACCCAGTACTTC. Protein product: CASSSPGQGNRETQYF.

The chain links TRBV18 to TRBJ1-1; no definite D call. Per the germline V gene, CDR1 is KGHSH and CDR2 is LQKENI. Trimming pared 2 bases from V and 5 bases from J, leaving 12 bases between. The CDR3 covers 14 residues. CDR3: CASSPIMAGTEAFF. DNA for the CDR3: TGTGCCAGCTCACCAATCATGGCCGGGACTGAAGCTTTCTTT.

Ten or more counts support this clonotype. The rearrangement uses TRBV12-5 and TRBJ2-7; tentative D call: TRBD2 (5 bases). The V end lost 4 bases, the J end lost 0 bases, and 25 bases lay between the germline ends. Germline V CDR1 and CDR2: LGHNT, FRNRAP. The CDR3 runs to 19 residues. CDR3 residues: CASGSPRGSGIRSSYEQYF. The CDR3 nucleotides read TGTGCTAGTGGTTCCCCCAGAGGGTCCGGAATCCGAAGCTCCTACGAGCAGTACTTC.

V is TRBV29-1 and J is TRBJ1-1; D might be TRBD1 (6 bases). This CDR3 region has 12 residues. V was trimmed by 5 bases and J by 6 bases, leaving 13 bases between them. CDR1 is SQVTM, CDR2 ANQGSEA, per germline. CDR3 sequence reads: CSVNGGASEAFF. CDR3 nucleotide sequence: TGCAGCGTTAATGGGGGGGCCTCTGAAGCTTTCTTT.

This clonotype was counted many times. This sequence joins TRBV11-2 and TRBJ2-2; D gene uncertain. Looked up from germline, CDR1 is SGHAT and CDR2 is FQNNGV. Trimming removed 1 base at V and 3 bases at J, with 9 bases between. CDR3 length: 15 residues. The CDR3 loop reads CASSLGRGYTGELFF. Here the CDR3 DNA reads TGTGCCAGCAGCTTAGGCCGCGGATACACCGGGGAGCTGTTTTTT.

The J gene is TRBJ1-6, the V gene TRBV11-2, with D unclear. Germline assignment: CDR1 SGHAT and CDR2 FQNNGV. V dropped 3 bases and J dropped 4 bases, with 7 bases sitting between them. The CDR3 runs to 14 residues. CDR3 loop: CASSLFGYNSPLHF. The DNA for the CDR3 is TGTGCCAGCAGCTTGTTCGGTTATAATTCACCCCTCCACTTT.

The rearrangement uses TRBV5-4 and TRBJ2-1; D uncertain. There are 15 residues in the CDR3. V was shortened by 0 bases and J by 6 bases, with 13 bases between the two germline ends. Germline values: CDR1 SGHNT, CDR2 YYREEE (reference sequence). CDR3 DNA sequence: TGTGCCAGCAGCTTGGAAGGGAACCTCCGCAATGAGCAGTTCTTC. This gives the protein CASSLEGNLRNEQFF.

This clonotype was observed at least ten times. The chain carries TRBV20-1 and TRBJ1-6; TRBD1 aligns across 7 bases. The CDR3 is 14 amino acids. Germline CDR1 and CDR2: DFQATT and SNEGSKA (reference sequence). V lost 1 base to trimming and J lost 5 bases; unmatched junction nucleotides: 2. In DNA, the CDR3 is TGCAGTGCTAGAGCGACAGGGAATAATTCACCCCTCCACTTT. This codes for CSARATGNNSPLHF.

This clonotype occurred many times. The DNA of the CDR3 is TGTGCCAGCAGTTTAGCGCAGAGTGCACCCCTCCACTTT. It codes for CASSLAQSAPLHF. The chain couples TRBV12-3 or TRBV12-4 to TRBJ1-6; D unresolved. V lost 0 bases and J lost 11, with 8 bases in between. This CDR3 has 13 amino acids.

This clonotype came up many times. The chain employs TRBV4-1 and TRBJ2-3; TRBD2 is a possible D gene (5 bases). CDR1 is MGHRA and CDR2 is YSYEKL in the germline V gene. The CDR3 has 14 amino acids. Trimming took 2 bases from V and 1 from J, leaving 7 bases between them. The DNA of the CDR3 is TGCGCCAGCAGCCAACTGAGGGGCACAGATACGCAGTATTTT. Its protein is CASSQLRGTDTQYF.

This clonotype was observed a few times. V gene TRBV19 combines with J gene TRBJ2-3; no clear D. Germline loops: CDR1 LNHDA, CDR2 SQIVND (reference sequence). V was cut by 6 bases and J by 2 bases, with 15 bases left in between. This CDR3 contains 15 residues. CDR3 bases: TGTGCCAGTAGAGACCTACTGAGAAACACAGATACGCAGTATTTT. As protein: CASRDLLRNTDTQYF.

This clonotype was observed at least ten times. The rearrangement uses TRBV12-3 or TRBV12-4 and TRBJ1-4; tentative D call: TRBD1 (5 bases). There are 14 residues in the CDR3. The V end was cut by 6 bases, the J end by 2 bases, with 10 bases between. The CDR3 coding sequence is TGTGCCAGCAGACGGGGCTTGACTAATGAAAAACTGTTTTTT. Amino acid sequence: CASRRGLTNEKLFF.

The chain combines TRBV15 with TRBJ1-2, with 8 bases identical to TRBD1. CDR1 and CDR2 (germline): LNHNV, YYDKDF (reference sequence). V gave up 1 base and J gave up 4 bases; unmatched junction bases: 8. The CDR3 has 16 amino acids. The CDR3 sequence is CATSRGGQGNSYGYTF. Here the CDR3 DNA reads TGTGCCACCAGCAGAGGAGGACAGGGCAATAGCTATGGCTACACCTTC.

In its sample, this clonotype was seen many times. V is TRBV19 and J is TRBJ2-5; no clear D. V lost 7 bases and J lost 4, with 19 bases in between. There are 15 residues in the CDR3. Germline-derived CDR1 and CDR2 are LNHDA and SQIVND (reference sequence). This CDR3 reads CASTQTFRTGETQYF. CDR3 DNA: TGTGCCAGTACCCAGACATTCCGGACGGGAGAGACCCAGTACTTC.

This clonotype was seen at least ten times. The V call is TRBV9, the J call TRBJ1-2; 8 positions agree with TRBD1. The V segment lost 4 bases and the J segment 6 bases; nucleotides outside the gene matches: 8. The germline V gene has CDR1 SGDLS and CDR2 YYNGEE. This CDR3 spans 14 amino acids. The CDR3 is CASSFQDRDHGYTF. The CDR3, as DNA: TGTGCCAGCAGCTTTCAGGACAGGGATCATGGCTACACCTTC.